This entry is about one T cell receptor (beta chain). Its matching antigen is unknown. The TCR beta cDNA libraries contained unique molecular identifiers. Starting from roughly 1.1 to 9.2 million T cells, the study yielded roughly 0.5 million cDNA molecules. TCRdb called the PCR reads again in MiXCR, with one record for every CDR3 protein. The sample records approximately 730,000 distinct CDR3 sequences, 30% being singletons. The data originate from a study of post-analysis software for immune sequencing data. Study-level background: Progressive-relapsing, secondary progressive and relapsing-remitting multiple sclerosis were among the disease courses included. The study, taken as a whole, reports: The study found TRBV5-6, TRBV5-1 and TRBV20-1 among about five TRBV segments more frequent in patients than controls. Strong same-batch co-clustering of samples appeared with F measure clustering.

The CDR3 contains 15 residues. Losses at the gene ends were 6 bases for V and 3 bases for J; bases not matched to a gene: 7. Germline assignment: CDR1 MNHEY and CDR2 SMNVEV (reference sequence). This receptor was identified in a girl aged 10 to 17 with multiple sclerosis. The sequenced material came from blood. This sequence joins TRBV27 and TRBJ2-1; 8 nucleotides match TRBD2. The chain's CDR3 is CASRPTGTSYNEQFF. The DNA of the CDR3 is TGTGCCAGCAGGCCAACCGGGACTAGCTACAATGAGCAGTTCTTC.